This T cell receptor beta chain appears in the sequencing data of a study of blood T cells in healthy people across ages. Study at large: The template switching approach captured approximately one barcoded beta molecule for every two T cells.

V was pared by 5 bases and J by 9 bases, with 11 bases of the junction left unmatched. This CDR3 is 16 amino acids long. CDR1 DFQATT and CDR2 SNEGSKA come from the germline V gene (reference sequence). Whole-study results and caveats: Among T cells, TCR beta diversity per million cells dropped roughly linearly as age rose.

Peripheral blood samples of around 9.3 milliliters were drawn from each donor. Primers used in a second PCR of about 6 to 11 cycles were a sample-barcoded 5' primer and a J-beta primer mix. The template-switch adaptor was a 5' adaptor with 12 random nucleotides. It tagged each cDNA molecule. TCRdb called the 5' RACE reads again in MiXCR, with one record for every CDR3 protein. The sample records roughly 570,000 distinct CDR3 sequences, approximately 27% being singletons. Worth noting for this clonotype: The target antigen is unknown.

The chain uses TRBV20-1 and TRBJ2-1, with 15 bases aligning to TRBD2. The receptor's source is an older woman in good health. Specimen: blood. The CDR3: CSAGAIGLAGGIEQFF. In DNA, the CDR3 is TGCAGTGCTGGTGCGATCGGACTAGCGGGGGGGATTGAGCAGTTCTTC.